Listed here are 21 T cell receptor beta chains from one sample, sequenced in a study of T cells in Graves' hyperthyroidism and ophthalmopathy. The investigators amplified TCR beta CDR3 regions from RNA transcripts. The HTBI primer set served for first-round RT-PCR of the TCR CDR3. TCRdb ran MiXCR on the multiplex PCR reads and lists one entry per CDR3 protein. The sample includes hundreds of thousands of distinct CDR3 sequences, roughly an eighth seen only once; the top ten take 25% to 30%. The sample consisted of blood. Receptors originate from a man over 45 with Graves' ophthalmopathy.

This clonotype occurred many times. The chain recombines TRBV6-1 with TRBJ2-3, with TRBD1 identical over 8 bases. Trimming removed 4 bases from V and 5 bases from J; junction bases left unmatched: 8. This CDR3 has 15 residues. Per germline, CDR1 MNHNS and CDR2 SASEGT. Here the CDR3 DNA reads TGTGCCAGCAGTGGGACAGGGAACCTCGGAGATACGCAGTATTTT. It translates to CASSGTGNLGDTQYF.

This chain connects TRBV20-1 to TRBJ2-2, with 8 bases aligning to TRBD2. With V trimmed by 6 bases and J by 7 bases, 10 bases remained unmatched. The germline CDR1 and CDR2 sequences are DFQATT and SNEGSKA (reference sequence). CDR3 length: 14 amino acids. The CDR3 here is CSAPDTRGVGELFF. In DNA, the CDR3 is TGCAGTGCACCGGACACGCGGGGGGTCGGGGAGCTGTTTTTT.

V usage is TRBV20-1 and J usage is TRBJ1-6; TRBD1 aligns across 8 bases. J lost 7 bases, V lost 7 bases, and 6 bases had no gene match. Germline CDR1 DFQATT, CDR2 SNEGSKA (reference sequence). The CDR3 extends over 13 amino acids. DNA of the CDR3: TGCAGTGTAATGGACAGGGTAAATTCACCCCTCCACTTT. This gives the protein CSVMDRVNSPLHF.

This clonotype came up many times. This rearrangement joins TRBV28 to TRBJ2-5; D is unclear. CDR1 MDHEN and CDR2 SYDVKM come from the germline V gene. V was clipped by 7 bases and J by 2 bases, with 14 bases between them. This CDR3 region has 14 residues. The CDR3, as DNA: TGTGCCAGCAAACCGATCGGTCTACAAGAGACCCAGTACTTC. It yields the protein CASKPIGLQETQYF. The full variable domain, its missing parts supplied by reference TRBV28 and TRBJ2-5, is DVKVTQSSRYLVKRTGEKVFLECVQDMDHENMFWYRQDPGLGLRLIYFSYDVKMKEKGDIPEGYSVSREKKERFSLILESASTNQTSMYLCASKPIGLQETQYFGPGTRLLVL.

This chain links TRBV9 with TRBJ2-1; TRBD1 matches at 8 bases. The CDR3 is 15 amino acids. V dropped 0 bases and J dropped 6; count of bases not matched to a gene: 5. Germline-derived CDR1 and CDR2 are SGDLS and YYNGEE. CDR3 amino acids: CASSVGTGSANEQFF. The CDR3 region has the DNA TGTGCCAGCAGCGTAGGGACAGGGTCCGCCAATGAGCAGTTCTTC.

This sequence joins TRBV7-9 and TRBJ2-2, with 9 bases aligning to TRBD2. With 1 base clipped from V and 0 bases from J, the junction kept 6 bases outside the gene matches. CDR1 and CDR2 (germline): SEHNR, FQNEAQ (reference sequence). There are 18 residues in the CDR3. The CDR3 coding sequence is TGTGCCAGCAGCTTAGTTTTCCTAGCGGGGTCGAACACCGGGGAGCTGTTTTTT. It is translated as CASSLVFLAGSNTGELFF.

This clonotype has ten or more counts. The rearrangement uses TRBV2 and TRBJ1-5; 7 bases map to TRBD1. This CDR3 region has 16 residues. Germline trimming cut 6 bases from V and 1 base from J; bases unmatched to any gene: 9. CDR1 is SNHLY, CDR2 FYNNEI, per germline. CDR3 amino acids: CASRPQGSRSNQPQHF. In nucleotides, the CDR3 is TGTGCCAGCAGGCCACAGGGGTCTAGGAGCAATCAGCCCCAGCATTTT.

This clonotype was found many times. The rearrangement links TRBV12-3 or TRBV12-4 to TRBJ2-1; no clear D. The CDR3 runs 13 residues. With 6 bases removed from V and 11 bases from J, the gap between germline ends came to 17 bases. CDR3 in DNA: TGTGCCAGCAGGACCTACCGCCTGGGAAAGCAGTTCTTC. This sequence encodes CASRTYRLGKQFF.

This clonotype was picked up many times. The CDR3 loop reads CASSRPQNSPGDTQYF. As DNA, the CDR3 is TGCGCCAGCAGCAGGCCACAGAATTCTCCGGGAGATACGCAGTATTTT. This sequence joins TRBV5-1 and TRBJ2-3; no clear D. The CDR3 runs 16 residues. Deletions cut 4 bases from V and 5 bases from J, with 20 bases between. Germline values: CDR1 SGHRS, CDR2 YFSETQ.

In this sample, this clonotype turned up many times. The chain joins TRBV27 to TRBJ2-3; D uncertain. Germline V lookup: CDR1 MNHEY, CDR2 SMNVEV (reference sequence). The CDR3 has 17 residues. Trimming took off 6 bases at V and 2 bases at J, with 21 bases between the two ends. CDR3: CASSLSPLSANTDTQYF. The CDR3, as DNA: TGTGCCAGCAGCCTATCGCCTCTCAGCGCGAACACAGATACGCAGTATTTT.

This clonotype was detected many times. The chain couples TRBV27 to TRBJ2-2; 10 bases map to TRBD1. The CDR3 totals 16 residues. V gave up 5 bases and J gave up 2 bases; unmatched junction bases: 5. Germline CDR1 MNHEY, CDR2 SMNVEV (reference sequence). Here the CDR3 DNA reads TGTGCCAGCAGTCCGACAGGGGGCGGAAACACCGGGGAGCTGTTTTTT. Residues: CASSPTGGGNTGELFF.

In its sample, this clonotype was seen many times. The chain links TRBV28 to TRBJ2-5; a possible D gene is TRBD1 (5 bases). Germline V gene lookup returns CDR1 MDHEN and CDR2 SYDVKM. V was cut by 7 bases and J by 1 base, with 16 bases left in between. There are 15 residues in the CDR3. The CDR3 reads CASTPPQGPQETQYF. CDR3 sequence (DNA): TGTGCCAGCACCCCCCCTCAGGGCCCCCAAGAGACCCAGTACTTC.

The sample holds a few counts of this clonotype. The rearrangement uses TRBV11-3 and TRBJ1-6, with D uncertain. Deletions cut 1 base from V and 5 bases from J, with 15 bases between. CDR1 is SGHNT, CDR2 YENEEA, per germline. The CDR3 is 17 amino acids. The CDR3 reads CASSLVLTGEDNSPLHF. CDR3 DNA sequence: TGTGCCAGCAGCTTAGTCTTAACGGGCGAAGATAATTCACCCCTCCACTTT.

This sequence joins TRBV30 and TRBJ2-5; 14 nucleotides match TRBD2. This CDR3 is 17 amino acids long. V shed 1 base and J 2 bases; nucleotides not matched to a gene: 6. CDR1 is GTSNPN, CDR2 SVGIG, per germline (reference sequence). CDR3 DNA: TGTGCCTGGAGTGAGGGACTAGCGGGAGTAGAACAAGAGACCCAGTACTTC. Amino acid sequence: CAWSEGLAGVEQETQYF.

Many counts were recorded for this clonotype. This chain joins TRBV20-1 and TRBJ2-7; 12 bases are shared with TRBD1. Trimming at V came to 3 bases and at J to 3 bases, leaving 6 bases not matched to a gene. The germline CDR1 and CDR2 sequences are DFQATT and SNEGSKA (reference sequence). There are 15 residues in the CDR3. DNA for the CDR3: TGCAGTGCTAGCTCCGGGACAGGGGGCTTCTACGAGCAGTACTTC. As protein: CSASSGTGGFYEQYF.

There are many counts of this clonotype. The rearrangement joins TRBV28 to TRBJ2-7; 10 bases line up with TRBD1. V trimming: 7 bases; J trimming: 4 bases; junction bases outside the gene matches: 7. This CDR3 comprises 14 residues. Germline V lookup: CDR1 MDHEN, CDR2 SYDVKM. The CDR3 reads CASTPPGQGYEQYF. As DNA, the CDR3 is TGTGCCAGCACCCCCCCGGGACAGGGGTACGAGCAGTACTTC.

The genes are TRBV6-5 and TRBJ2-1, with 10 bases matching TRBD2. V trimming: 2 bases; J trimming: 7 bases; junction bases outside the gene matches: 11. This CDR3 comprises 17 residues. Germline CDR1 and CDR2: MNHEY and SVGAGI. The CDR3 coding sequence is TGTGCCAGCAGTTACGGGCTAGCGGGAGTCGGAGGAAATGAGCAGTTCTTC. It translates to CASSYGLAGVGGNEQFF.

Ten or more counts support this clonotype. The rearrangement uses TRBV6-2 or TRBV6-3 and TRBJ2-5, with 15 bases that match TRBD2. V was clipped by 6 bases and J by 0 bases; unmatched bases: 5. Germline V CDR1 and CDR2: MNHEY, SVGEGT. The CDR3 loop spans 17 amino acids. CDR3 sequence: CASRTGTSGRYQETQYF. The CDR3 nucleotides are TGTGCCAGCAGAACCGGGACTAGCGGGAGGTACCAAGAGACCCAGTACTTC.

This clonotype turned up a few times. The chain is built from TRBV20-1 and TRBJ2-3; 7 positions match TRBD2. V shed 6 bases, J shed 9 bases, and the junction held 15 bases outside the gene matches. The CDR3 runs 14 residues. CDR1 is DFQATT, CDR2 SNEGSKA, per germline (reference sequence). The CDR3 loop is CSASSSGRTGTQYF. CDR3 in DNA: TGCAGTGCCTCCTCTAGCGGCCGAACTGGGACGCAGTATTTT.

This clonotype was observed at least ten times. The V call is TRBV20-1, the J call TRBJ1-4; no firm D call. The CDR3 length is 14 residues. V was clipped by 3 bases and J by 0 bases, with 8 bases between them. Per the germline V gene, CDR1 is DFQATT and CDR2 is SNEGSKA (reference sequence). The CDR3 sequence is CSARDGATNEKLFF. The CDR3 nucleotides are TGCAGTGCTAGGGACGGTGCAACTAATGAAAAACTGTTTTTT.

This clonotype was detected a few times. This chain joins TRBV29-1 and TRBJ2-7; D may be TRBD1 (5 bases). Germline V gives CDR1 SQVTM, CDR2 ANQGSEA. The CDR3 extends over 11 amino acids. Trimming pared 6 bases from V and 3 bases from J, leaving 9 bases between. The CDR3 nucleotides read TGCAGCGTGGCGACAGACTACGAGCAGTACTTC. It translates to CSVATDYEQYF.